The 24 T cell receptor beta chains in this list originate from one sample, sequenced in a study of blood T cell repertoires in COVID-19. Some clones are missing from TCRdb's copy, which holds only in-frame ones; the method was immunoSEQ multiplex PCR. This sample has fewer than 100,000 clones; roughly 91% occur once, and the top ten carry 4.5% to 5%. Sequences were obtained from peripheral blood. These receptor sequences come from a woman older than 75 with acute or convalescent COVID-19.

V gene TRBV28 combines with J gene TRBJ1-5; D remains ambiguous. Germline values: CDR1 MDHEN, CDR2 SYDVKM. The CDR3 contains 11 residues. The V end lost 6 bases, the J end lost 9 bases, and 9 bases lay between the germline ends. The CDR3 nucleotides read TGTGCCAGCAGCGGAGCTCGGCCCCAGCATTTT. Protein product: CASSGARPQHF.

The rearrangement uses TRBV4-1 and TRBJ2-7; TRBD2 agrees at 11 bases. The junction had 7 bases not matched to a gene; V was cut back by 4 bases and J by 2 bases. The CDR3 is 16 amino acids. CDR1 is MGHRA and CDR2 is YSYEKL in the germline V gene. The CDR3 reads CASSRSGTSGTYEQYF. As DNA, the CDR3 is TGCGCCAGCAGCCGAAGTGGGACTAGCGGAACCTACGAGCAGTACTTC.

V is TRBV7-2 and J is TRBJ1-4; the D gene is possibly TRBD1 (5 bases). V was shortened by 1 base and J by 8 bases, with 14 bases between the two germline ends. The CDR3 totals 15 residues. In germline, CDR1 is SGHTA, CDR2 FQGNSA. Here the CDR3 reads CASSLEAGLYEKLFF. As DNA, the CDR3 is TGTGCCAGCAGCTTAGAAGCAGGGTTGTACGAAAAACTGTTTTTT.

The rearrangement links TRBV19 to TRBJ1-5; D might be TRBD1 (6 bases). The CDR3 length is 16 residues. The germline V gene encodes CDR1 LNHDA and CDR2 SQIVND (reference sequence). The ends were cut back, 3 bases at V and 2 bases at J, with 14 bases in the middle. CDR3 sequence reads: CASSIIGRQGNQPQHF. The CDR3 DNA is TGTGCCAGTAGTATCATCGGTAGACAGGGCAATCAGCCCCAGCATTTT.

This chain connects TRBV27 to TRBJ1-1; D call uncertain. V lost 4 bases and J lost 4, with 25 bases in between. Germline V gene sequence: CDR1 MNHEY, CDR2 SMNVEV (reference sequence). This CDR3 contains 18 residues. CDR3 nucleotide sequence: TGTGCCAGCAGTTCCCCGGGCCACATCGGAGGTTCGGGCACTGAAGCTTTCTTT. Translating it yields CASSSPGHIGGSGTEAFF.

The V and J genes are TRBV7-2 and TRBJ1-3; D is perhaps TRBD1 (5 bases). Trimming left V 7 bases short and J 4 bases short, with 14 bases between. Germline CDR1 and CDR2: SGHTA and FQGNSA. This CDR3 region has 14 residues. The CDR3 spells CASTPSRAGNTIYF. CDR3 coding DNA: TGTGCCAGCACACCCTCCAGGGCAGGAAACACCATATATTTT.

J is TRBJ1-1 and V is TRBV7-9; D not resolved. Trimming left V 0 bases short and J 7 bases short, with 18 bases between. The germline V gene has CDR1 SEHNR and CDR2 FQNEAQ (reference sequence). This CDR3 region has 16 residues. The CDR3 loop reads CASSLAIGPKAGEAFF. The CDR3 nucleotides read TGTGCCAGCAGCTTAGCAATAGGGCCCAAAGCGGGTGAAGCTTTCTTT.

The chain has TRBV12-3 or TRBV12-4 and TRBJ1-2; no reliable D call. This CDR3 contains 12 residues. V lost 5 bases and J 6 bases, leaving 10 bases between the germline ends. CDR3 coding DNA: TGTGCCAGCAGTCCCCGGTTACATGGCTACACCTTC. As protein: CASSPRLHGYTF.

Of note for this clone: The sample carries other DNA sequences with the same CDR3. This chain connects TRBV12-3 or TRBV12-4 to TRBJ2-7, with D hard to call. CDR3 length: 11 amino acids. Trimming cost V 4 bases and J 4 bases, with 5 bases left between them. The CDR3 region has the DNA TGTGCCAGCAGTTCAGGATACGAGCAGTACTTC. This gives the protein CASSSGYEQYF.

The rearrangement uses TRBV30 and TRBJ2-7; 10 bases line up with TRBD2. V lost 4 bases and J lost 6; bases outside the gene matches: 9. From germline, CDR1 is GTSNPN and CDR2 SVGIG (reference sequence). The CDR3 is made up of 14 amino acids. The CDR3 nucleotides read TGTGCCTGGACCAGCGGGAGGGCCTCTGGCGAGCAGTACTTC. Translating it yields CAWTSGRASGEQYF.

The genes are TRBV13 and TRBJ2-7; 8 nucleotides align to TRBD2. J was trimmed by 3 bases and V by 3 bases; bases with no gene match: 13. Germline CDR1 is PRHDT and CDR2 is FYEKMQ (reference sequence). The CDR3 contains 17 residues. CDR3 sequence reads: CASSFRGGGPKIYEQYF. DNA of the CDR3: TGTGCCAGCAGCTTCAGGGGCGGGGGGCCGAAAATCTACGAGCAGTACTTC. Full variable domain (outside the CDR3, taken from reference TRBV13 and TRBJ2-7): AAGVIQSPRHLIKEKRETATLKCYPIPRHDTVYWYQQGPGQDPQFLISFYEKMQSDKGSIPDRFSAQQFSDYHSELNMSSLELGDSALYFCASSFRGGGPKIYEQYFGPGTRLTVT.

The gene calls are TRBV7-9 and TRBJ1-6; 11 bases align to TRBD1. The length of the CDR3 is 15 residues. CDR1 is SEHNR, CDR2 FQNEAQ, per germline (reference sequence). V shed 4 bases and J 8 bases; nucleotides not matched to a gene: 4. CDR3 DNA sequence: TGTGCCAGCAGCTCGGGGGGACAGGGGGATTCACCCCTCCACTTT. It yields the protein CASSSGGQGDSPLHF.

The rearrangement joins TRBV7-2 to TRBJ1-4, with 10 bases fitting TRBD1. V dropped 5 bases and J dropped 8; count of bases not matched to a gene: 5. This CDR3 is built from 14 residues. Germline CDR1 is SGHTA and CDR2 is FQGNSA. CDR3 DNA sequence: TGTGCCAGCAGCGTGACAGGGGGCCGGGAAAAACTGTTTTTT. Its protein product is CASSVTGGREKLFF.

The genes are TRBV19 and TRBJ1-4, with D perhaps TRBD1 (5 bases). CDR1 LNHDA and CDR2 SQIVND come from the germline V gene (reference sequence). V was cut by 1 base and J by 3 bases, with 12 bases left in between. The CDR3 runs to 16 residues. As DNA, the CDR3 is TGTGCCAGTAGTATAGCCAGGCGGGGGGCTAATGAAAAACTGTTTTTT. Protein sequence: CASSIARRGANEKLFF.

V and J are TRBV29-1 and TRBJ2-5; 7 bases are shared with TRBD1. Losses at the gene ends were 7 bases for V and 2 bases for J; bases not matched to a gene: 4. CDR1 and CDR2 (germline): SQVTM, ANQGSEA. The CDR3 consists of 12 residues. The CDR3 DNA reads TGCAGCGCGGGACAGAAGCAAGAGACCCAGTACTTC. Protein product: CSAGQKQETQYF.

The chain carries TRBV2 and TRBJ2-1, with 11 bases fitting TRBD2. V lost 6 bases to trimming and J lost 8 bases; unmatched junction nucleotides: 9. Germline V lookup: CDR1 SNHLY, CDR2 FYNNEI. The CDR3 runs 15 residues. CDR3 loop: CASRRATSGTDEQFF. The CDR3 bases are TGTGCCAGCAGAAGGGCGACTAGCGGGACGGATGAGCAGTTCTTC.

The chain carries TRBV6-5 and TRBJ1-2, with D maybe TRBD1 (5 bases). CDR3 length: 12 amino acids. Germline CDR1 and CDR2: MNHEY and SVGAGI. V shed 6 bases and J shed 8 bases, with 13 bases lying between them. The chain's CDR3 is CASSQGKRGYTF. As DNA, the CDR3 is TGTGCCAGCAGCCAGGGAAAGCGAGGCTACACCTTC.

The chain employs TRBV3-1 (or the pseudogene TRBV3-2) and TRBJ1-3; TRBD1 agrees at 7 bases. The trim removed 6 bases at V and 4 bases at J, leaving 9 bases unmatched. Germline lookup yields CDR1 LGHDT and CDR2 YNNKEL (reference sequence). This CDR3 spans 15 amino acids. CDR3 in amino acids: CASSPSLQGGNTIYF. The DNA for the CDR3 is TGTGCCAGCAGTCCAAGTTTACAGGGGGGAAACACCATATATTTT.

This clone was counted a few times. This chain connects TRBV9 to TRBJ2-5; D might be TRBD2 (5 bases). The germline gives CDR1 SGDLS, CDR2 YYNGEE. Trimming removed 3 bases at V and 5 bases at J, with 17 bases between. The CDR3 runs to 15 residues. The CDR3 bases are TGTGCCAGCAGCGGTGACACCTTCCGCGGGGAGACCCAGTACTTC. Its protein is CASSGDTFRGETQYF. Complete variable domain (other parts from reference TRBV9 and TRBJ2-5): DSGVTQTPKHLITATGQRVTLRCSPRSGDLSVYWYQQSLDQGLQFLIQYYNGEERAKGNILERFSAQQFPDLHSELNLSSLELGDSALYFCASSGDTFRGETQYFGPGTRLLVL.

The chain joins TRBV3-1 (or the pseudogene TRBV3-2) to TRBJ2-7, with a weak D call TRBD1 (6 bases). Trimming stripped 1 base from V and 3 bases from J, with 13 bases between. Germline lookup yields CDR1 LGHDT and CDR2 YNNKEL (reference sequence). The CDR3 extends over 15 amino acids. The CDR3 reads CASSQGIQGVYEQYF. Here the CDR3 DNA reads TGTGCCAGCAGCCAAGGTATACAGGGAGTCTACGAGCAGTACTTC.

J is TRBJ1-5 and V is TRBV19, with D unresolved. V was shortened by 3 bases and J by 3 bases, with 6 bases between the two germline ends. The V gene's germline CDR1 is LNHDA and CDR2 SQIVND (reference sequence). There are 13 residues in the CDR3. The CDR3 DNA reads TGTGCCAGTAGTATCACAGTCAATCAGCCCCAGCATTTT. Its protein product is CASSITVNQPQHF.

This chain joins TRBV5-6 and TRBJ2-7; 16 nucleotides align to TRBD2. Losses at the gene ends were 4 bases for V and 2 bases for J; bases not matched to a gene: 6. The CDR3 is 17 amino acids. Germline CDR1 and CDR2: SGHDT and YYEEEE. The CDR3 sequence: CASSKGLAGGLTYEQYF. CDR3 nucleotide sequence: TGTGCCAGCAGCAAGGGACTAGCGGGGGGGTTAACCTACGAGCAGTACTTC.

The rearrangement joins TRBV29-1 to TRBJ1-2; D gene uncertain. Trimming left V 4 bases short and J 0 bases short, with 9 bases between. CDR3 size: 13 residues. Germline CDR1 SQVTM, CDR2 ANQGSEA. This chain's CDR3 is CSVASGANYGYTF. CDR3 nucleotide sequence: TGCAGCGTTGCCTCGGGAGCTAACTATGGCTACACCTTC.

The J gene is TRBJ1-2, the V gene TRBV4-3; 7 bases agree with TRBD1. After removal of 2 bases from V and 8 bases from J, the junction contained 8 bases not matched to a gene. The CDR3 consists of 14 residues. Per germline, CDR1 LGHNA and CDR2 YSLEER. The CDR3 nucleotides read TGCGCCAGCAGCCAAACTGACAGGGTTAGGGGCTACACCTTC. This gives the protein CASSQTDRVRGYTF.